This TCR beta chain stems from a study of T cell responses to AZD1222 COVID-19 vaccine. About this clone itself: Antigen specificity is unknown.

Broader study findings: Spike was spanned by vaccine-associated CD4 TCRs, with dominance at 160-218 and 743-854. The repertoires were collected only after the peak T cell response. At study baseline, merely roughly 6 AZD1222 recipients were seropositive.

CDR1 and CDR2 from the germline V gene are KGHSH and LQKENI. The CDR3 extends over 13 amino acids. Trimming removed 3 bases from V and 7 bases from J, with 12 bases in between. Measured with immunoSEQ multiplex PCR; TCRdb has only the in-frame clones, and not every one. The table includes about 48,000 clones, around 85% detected once. The gene calls are TRBV18 and TRBJ1-2, with D maybe TRBD1 (5 bases). Sequences were derived from peripheral blood, sampled 28 days after the second AZD1222 dose. The TCR comes from an adult who received the AZD1222 COVID-19 vaccine. In DNA form, the CDR3 reads TGTGCCAGCTCACCGACCCAGGGCTTTGGCTACACCTTC. As protein: CASSPTQGFGYTF.